These 5 T cell receptor beta chains were sequenced from one sample in a study of T cells in Graves' hyperthyroidism and ophthalmopathy. Template material for amplifying TCR beta CDR3 regions consisted of RNA transcripts. Initially, a first-round RT-PCR of the TCR CDR3 employed the HTBI primer set. TCRdb ran MiXCR on the multiplex PCR reads and lists one entry per CDR3 protein. The sample yields around 690,000 distinct CDR3 sequences, under 25% seen once. Sequencing was performed on blood. These TCRs come from a man aged 30 to 39 with Graves' ophthalmopathy.

This clonotype was seen repeatedly, ten times or more. The chain recombines TRBV28 with TRBJ1-1, with 7 positions matching TRBD1. V trimming: 2 bases; J trimming: 5 bases; junction bases outside the gene matches: 8. Germline CDR1 MDHEN, CDR2 SYDVKM. This CDR3 has 15 amino acids. CDR3 residues: CASSLPDRVTTEAFF. The CDR3, as DNA: TGTGCCAGCAGTTTACCCGACAGGGTGACGACTGAAGCTTTCTTT.

In this sample, this clonotype turned up many times. CDR3 loop: CASSPPTGNNYEQYF. CDR3 nucleotide sequence: TGTGCCAGCAGTCCACCGACAGGGAACAACTACGAGCAGTACTTC. This chain links TRBV28 with TRBJ2-7; 7 positions match TRBD1. There are 15 residues in the CDR3. V dropped 5 bases and J dropped 3; count of bases not matched to a gene: 10. Per germline, CDR1 MDHEN and CDR2 SYDVKM. Variable domain in full (rest from reference TRBV28 and TRBJ2-7): DVKVTQSSRYLVKRTGEKVFLECVQDMDHENMFWYRQDPGLGLRLIYFSYDVKMKEKGDIPEGYSVSREKKERFSLILESASTNQTSMYLCASSPPTGNNYEQYFGPGTRLTVT.

In its sample, this clonotype was seen a few times. The chain recombines TRBV20-1 with TRBJ2-1, with 16 bases fitting TRBD2. V was clipped by 6 bases and J by 5 bases; unmatched bases: 13. The CDR3 spans 18 residues. Germline loops: CDR1 DFQATT, CDR2 SNEGSKA (reference sequence). The CDR3 DNA follows: TGCAGTGCCTACCCCGGGACTAGCGGGGGGGAATTGAACAATGAGCAGTTCTTC. Protein: CSAYPGTSGGELNNEQFF.

The rearrangement joins TRBV28 to TRBJ2-7, with D perhaps matching TRBD1 or TRBD2 (5 bases each). The length of the CDR3 is 14 residues. Germline CDR1 MDHEN, CDR2 SYDVKM. V gave up 5 bases and J gave up 2 bases, with 13 bases separating them. DNA of the CDR3: TGTGCCAGCAGTCGCCGGGACGGAGCCTACGAGCAGTACTTC. Its translation is CASSRRDGAYEQYF.

This clonotype was seen many times. The chain employs TRBV11-2 and TRBJ2-7, with a tentative D call TRBD2 (5 bases). CDR3 length: 15 amino acids. The V end lost 1 base, the J end lost 6 bases, and 16 bases lay between the germline ends. The germline gives CDR1 SGHAT, CDR2 FQNNGV. For the CDR3, the DNA is TGTGCCAGCAGCTTAGTATTGGCTTATGGAGGCGAGCAGTACTTC. It codes for CASSLVLAYGGEQYF.